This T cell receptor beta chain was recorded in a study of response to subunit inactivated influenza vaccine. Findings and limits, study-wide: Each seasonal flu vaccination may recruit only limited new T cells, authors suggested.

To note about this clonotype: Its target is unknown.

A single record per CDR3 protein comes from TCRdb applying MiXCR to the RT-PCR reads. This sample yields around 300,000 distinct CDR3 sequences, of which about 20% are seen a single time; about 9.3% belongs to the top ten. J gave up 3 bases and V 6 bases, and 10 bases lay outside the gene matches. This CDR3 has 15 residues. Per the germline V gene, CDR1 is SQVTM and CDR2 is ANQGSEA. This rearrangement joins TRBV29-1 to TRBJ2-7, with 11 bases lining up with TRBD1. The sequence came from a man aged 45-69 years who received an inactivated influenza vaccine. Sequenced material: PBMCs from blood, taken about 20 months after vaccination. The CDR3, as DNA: TGCAGCGTAAAATTCGGGACAGGGGGAGACTACGAGCAGTACTTC. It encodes CSVKFGTGGDYEQYF.